This paragraph reports one TCR beta chain. The entry originates in a study of T cell changes during pregnancy in multiple sclerosis. Deletions cut 1 base from V and 7 bases from J, with 11 bases between. Germline CDR1 SGHVS, CDR2 FNYEAQ. The length of the CDR3 is 13 residues. The table came from immunoSEQ multiplex PCR; TCRdb's copy has only in-frame clones and leaves some out. The sample has 20,000 to 25,000 clones; around 86% are singletons. The rearrangement links TRBV7-6 to TRBJ2-7; a possible D gene is TRBD1 (5 bases). The receptor was derived from a female donor in good health, enrolled as a control in a pregnancy study. Sequencing used CD8+ T cells from peripheral blood mononuclear cells, obtained in the first trimester of pregnancy. Here the CDR3 reads CASSLGDSWEQYF. For the CDR3, the DNA is TGTGCCAGCAGCTTAGGCGACAGTTGGGAGCAGTACTTC.